A single sample gave rise to the 30 T cell receptor beta chains below, sequenced in a study of blood T cell repertoires in COVID-19. Sequencing was performed with immunoSEQ multiplex PCR; in TCRdb, only in-frame clones are kept and a portion is missing. This table has about 170,000 clones, 85% appearing once. Source material: peripheral blood. The source of these receptors is a woman older than 75 with COVID-19, enrolled during active disease.

The CDR3 sequence is CASSEGQASGGYTF. In nucleotides, the CDR3 is TGTGCCAGCAGTGAGGGACAGGCCTCGGGCGGCTACACCTTC. The genes are TRBV6-1 and TRBJ1-2; 8 nucleotides align to TRBD1. Germline V gene sequence: CDR1 MNHNS, CDR2 SASEGT. V lost 3 bases and J lost 8; bases outside the gene matches: 8. This CDR3 has 14 residues.

The sample holds a few counts of this clone. V gene TRBV7-3 combines with J gene TRBJ1-3; 8 nucleotides align to TRBD1. V was pared by 5 bases and J by 9 bases, with 9 bases of the junction left unmatched. Germline V lookup: CDR1 SGHTA, CDR2 FQGTGA. This CDR3 is built from 14 residues. In nucleotides, the CDR3 is TGTGCCAGCAGCGAAGGACAGGGTAGAGGCACCATATATTTT. Translation gives CASSEGQGRGTIYF. Variable domain in full (rest from reference TRBV7-3 and TRBJ1-3): GAGVSQTPSNKVTEKGKYVELRCDPISGHTALYWYRQSLGQGPEFLIYFQGTGAADDSGLPNDRFFAVRPEGSVSTLKIQRTERGDSAVYLCASSEGQGRGTIYFGEGSWLTVV.

This clone was seen once. The chain is built from TRBV19 and TRBJ1-5, with D perhaps matching TRBD1 (6 bases). V lost 5 bases, J lost 5 bases, and 16 bases lay in between. Germline CDR1 LNHDA, CDR2 SQIVND (reference sequence). The CDR3 spans 15 residues. Here the CDR3 DNA reads TGTGCCAGTAGTCCTTGGGGGCATATAGATCAGCCCCAGCATTTT. Residues: CASSPWGHIDQPQHF. Combining the CDR3 with reference TRBV19 and TRBJ1-5 gives the whole variable domain DGGITQSPKYLFRKEGQNVTLSCEQNLNHDAMYWYRQDPGQGLRLIYYSQIVNDFQKGDIAEGYSVSREKKESFPLTVTSAQKNPTAFYLCASSPWGHIDQPQHFGDGTRLSIL.

This rearrangement joins TRBV3-1 (or the pseudogene TRBV3-2) to TRBJ2-1, with D perhaps matching TRBD2 (5 bases). This CDR3 contains 15 residues. CDR1 LGHDT and CDR2 YNNKEL come from the germline V gene (reference sequence). V was cut by 3 bases and J by 4 bases, with 13 bases left in between. The CDR3 DNA reads TGTGCCAGCAGCCAGGACCGGGAAGCATACAATGAGCAGTTCTTC. This gives the protein CASSQDREAYNEQFF.

This chain uses TRBV11-2 with TRBJ1-1; a possible D gene is TRBD1 (5 bases). The V and J ends lost 1 base and 11 bases respectively, with 17 bases between them. CDR1 is SGHAT and CDR2 is FQNNGV in the germline V gene. This CDR3 contains 14 residues. The chain's CDR3 is CASSLGPAGVYAFF. As DNA, the CDR3 is TGTGCCAGCAGCTTAGGCCCAGCGGGGGTTTACGCTTTCTTT. The entire variable domain, with the rest obtained from reference TRBV11-2 and TRBJ1-1, is as follows: EAGVAQSPRYKIIEKRQSVAFWCNPISGHATLYWYQQILGQGPKLLIQFQNNGVVDDSQLPKDRFSAERLKGVDSTLKIQPAKLEDSAVYLCASSLGPAGVYAFFGQGTRLTVV.

The chain is built from TRBV12-3 or TRBV12-4 and TRBJ1-1; D is ambiguous. V was clipped by 7 bases and J by 5 bases, with 8 bases between them. CDR3 length: 11 residues. CDR3 protein: CASTSGTEAFF. CDR3 DNA: TGTGCCAGCACCTCGGGGACTGAAGCTTTCTTT.

This clone has only one observation. The chain combines TRBV11-2 with TRBJ2-5; tentatively, D is TRBD2 (6 bases). The CDR3 runs to 14 residues. Germline V gene sequence: CDR1 SGHAT, CDR2 FQNNGV. V gave up 5 bases and J gave up 5 bases, with 15 bases separating them. The CDR3 is CASSIYGGAETQYF. The CDR3, as DNA: TGTGCCAGCAGCATTTACGGGGGAGCGGAGACCCAGTACTTC.

CDR3 coding DNA: TGTGCCAGCTCACTAGACAGGAATAATTCACCCCTCCACTTT. Its protein product is CASSLDRNNSPLHF. The chain combines TRBV18 with TRBJ1-6; D is perhaps TRBD1 (6 bases). This CDR3 spans 14 amino acids. Germline V lookup: CDR1 KGHSH, CDR2 LQKENI. V was trimmed by 4 bases and J by 5 bases, leaving 9 bases between them.

Here the CDR3 reads CASSGGAPYNEQFF. CDR3 nucleotide sequence: TGCGCCAGCAGCGGAGGGGCCCCCTACAATGAGCAGTTCTTC. J is TRBJ2-1 and V is TRBV5-1, with D tentatively TRBD2 (6 bases). Trimming removed 4 bases from V and 2 bases from J, with 10 bases in between. Germline CDR1 SGHRS, CDR2 YFSETQ. The CDR3 runs to 14 residues.

The chain employs TRBV4-1 and TRBJ1-3, with no clear D. The CDR3 extends over 15 amino acids. Germline V gene lookup returns CDR1 MGHRA and CDR2 YSYEKL. The V end lost 8 bases, the J end lost 1 base, and 15 bases lay between the germline ends. In DNA, the CDR3 is TGCGCCAGCGGGGATGGGAGGGCGTCTGGAAACACCATATATTTT. Protein: CASGDGRASGNTIYF.

The chain is built from TRBV9 and TRBJ1-6; maybe TRBD1 (5 bases). V was cut by 2 bases and J by 7 bases, with 16 bases left in between. The CDR3 runs to 16 residues. Germline CDR1 SGDLS, CDR2 YYNGEE. The CDR3 loop is CASSVGGGTANSPLHF. Here the CDR3 DNA reads TGTGCCAGCAGCGTTGGCGGAGGGACCGCAAATTCACCCCTCCACTTT.

The chain joins TRBV6-5 to TRBJ2-7; weak D call: TRBD2 (6 bases). The CDR3 is 11 amino acids. The V gene lost 4 bases and the J gene lost 8 bases, with 9 bases spanning the gap. The germline gives CDR1 MNHEY, CDR2 SVGAGI. The CDR3 protein is CASSSAGKQYF. The CDR3 nucleotides read TGTGCCAGCAGTTCGGCGGGAAAGCAGTACTTC.

The chain uses TRBV18 and TRBJ1-1, with 9 bases matching TRBD1. The germline V gene encodes CDR1 KGHSH and CDR2 LQKENI. J lost 0 bases, V lost 3 bases, and 2 bases had no gene match. This CDR3 region has 15 residues. The CDR3 DNA sequence: TGTGCCAGCTCACCGGGACAGGGATTGAACACTGAAGCTTTCTTT. It encodes CASSPGQGLNTEAFF.

V gene TRBV6-5 combines with J gene TRBJ2-7, with D perhaps matching TRBD1 (5 bases). The CDR3 covers 10 residues. Trimming stripped 11 bases from V and 3 bases from J, with 8 bases between. CDR1 MNHEY and CDR2 SVGAGI come from the germline V gene. CDR3 sequence: CAAQGYEQYF. The CDR3 DNA reads TGTGCCGCGCAGGGCTACGAGCAGTACTTC.

This clone was observed a handful of times. The genes are TRBV7-9 and TRBJ1-1; perhaps TRBD1 as D (6 bases). V gave up 6 bases and J gave up 1 base, with 9 bases separating them. Germline loops: CDR1 SEHNR, CDR2 FQNEAQ (reference sequence). The length of the CDR3 is 13 residues. The CDR3: CASRTGPNTEAFF. The DNA of the CDR3 is TGTGCCAGCAGGACAGGACCGAACACTGAAGCTTTCTTT. The variable domain in full, with the rest retrieved from reference TRBV7-9 and TRBJ1-1, is DTGVSQNPRHKITKRGQNVTFRCDPISEHNRLYWYRQTLGQGPEFLTYFQNEAQLEKSRLLSDRFSAERPKGSFSTLEIQRTEQGDSAMYLCASRTGPNTEAFFGQGTRLTVV.

This chain connects TRBV21-1 to TRBJ1-5; TRBD1 reflects the table's D call only, with no check against the DNA. TRBV21-1 is deemed a pseudogene. This CDR3 is built from 17 residues. The CDR3 reads CASSLRSGHPSNQPQHF. CDR3 in DNA: TGTGCCAGCAGCCTCCGGTCGGGACACCCGAGCAATCAGCCCCAGCATTTT.

Points on this clone: This CDR3 is also generated by other DNA sequences in the sample. The chain is built from TRBV3-1 (or the pseudogene TRBV3-2) and TRBJ2-2, with 9 bases matching TRBD1. Germline assignment: CDR1 LGHDT and CDR2 YNNKEL (reference sequence). The CDR3 sequence is 16 residues long. Trimming took 4 bases from V and 3 from J; bases not matched to a gene: 6. The DNA for the CDR3 is TGTGCCAGCAGCCCCCCCGGGACAGGGTACACCGGGGAGCTGTTTTTT. Its translation is CASSPPGTGYTGELFF.

The chain uses TRBV6-1 and TRBJ1-5; the match to TRBD1 covers 7 bases. V was pared by 3 bases and J by 7 bases, with 9 bases of the junction left unmatched. The CDR3 has 15 amino acids. The germline CDR1 and CDR2 sequences are MNHNS and SASEGT. The CDR3 spells CASSDTGAYEQPQHF. CDR3 in DNA: TGTGCCAGCAGTGATACAGGGGCATATGAACAGCCCCAGCATTTT.

J is TRBJ1-2 and V is TRBV2, with no clear D. The CDR3 totals 12 residues. Trimming removed 2 bases at V and 8 bases at J, with 9 bases between. Germline loops: CDR1 SNHLY, CDR2 FYNNEI. The CDR3 reads CASSELPLGYTF. CDR3 in DNA: TGTGCCAGCAGTGAACTACCGCTAGGCTACACCTTC.

The genes are TRBV28 and TRBJ1-1; 7 nucleotides align to TRBD1. Germline V gives CDR1 MDHEN, CDR2 SYDVKM. The CDR3 extends over 15 amino acids. J was trimmed by 5 bases and V by 0 bases; bases with no gene match: 6. The CDR3 is CASSLWRGPQTEAFF. In DNA, the CDR3 is TGTGCCAGCAGTTTATGGAGGGGGCCGCAGACTGAAGCTTTCTTT. Full variable domain (missing parts from reference TRBV28 and TRBJ1-1): DVKVTQSSRYLVKRTGEKVFLECVQDMDHENMFWYRQDPGLGLRLIYFSYDVKMKEKGDIPEGYSVSREKKERFSLILESASTNQTSMYLCASSLWRGPQTEAFFGQGTRLTVV.

The rearrangement links TRBV2 to TRBJ2-1; 12 bases map to TRBD2. The CDR3 has 15 amino acids. In germline, CDR1 is SNHLY, CDR2 FYNNEI. The V segment lost 1 base and the J segment 9 bases; nucleotides outside the gene matches: 4. The CDR3 protein is CASSEGGGLAGEQFF. Here the CDR3 DNA reads TGTGCCAGCAGTGAAGGCGGGGGACTAGCGGGTGAGCAGTTCTTC.

The CDR3 region is CASSLGQGNYGYTF. CDR3 coding DNA: TGTGCCAGCAGCTTGGGGCAGGGGAACTATGGCTACACCTTC. The genes are TRBV5-5 and TRBJ1-2, with a weak D call TRBD1 (6 bases). Germline V gene lookup returns CDR1 SGHKS and CDR2 YYEKEE (reference sequence). The CDR3 length is 14 residues. Deletions cut 0 bases from V and 2 bases from J, with 8 bases between.

The rearrangement joins TRBV4-1 to TRBJ2-7, with D perhaps matching TRBD2 (6 bases). Trimming stripped 0 bases from V and 2 bases from J, with 20 bases between. Germline V lookup: CDR1 MGHRA, CDR2 YSYEKL. The CDR3 consists of 18 residues. The CDR3 bases are TGCGCCAGCAGCCAAGATGGAAGGTCACGGGGGACCCCCTACGAGCAGTACTTC. Translation: CASSQDGRSRGTPYEQYF.

The gene calls are TRBV29-1 and TRBJ2-3; possibly TRBD1 for D (5 bases). Trimming took off 2 bases at V and 4 bases at J, with 13 bases between the two ends. The CDR3 has 14 amino acids. Germline CDR1 and CDR2: SQVTM and ANQGSEA. CDR3 in amino acids: CSVERSQGPDTQYF. The CDR3 DNA follows: TGCAGCGTTGAAAGGTCCCAGGGCCCAGATACGCAGTATTTT.

This rearrangement joins TRBV12-3 or TRBV12-4 to TRBJ2-2, with TRBD1 as a possible D gene (6 bases). The CDR3 totals 13 residues. With 6 bases removed from V and 5 bases from J, the gap between germline ends came to 10 bases. CDR3 sequence (DNA): TGTGCCAGCAGGTTGGACAGAACCGGGGAGCTGTTTTTT. This translates into CASRLDRTGELFF.

The rearrangement links TRBV5-1 to TRBJ1-4; 9 nucleotides line up with TRBD1. The CDR3 has 16 amino acids. The V gene end was trimmed by 5 bases and the J gene end by 6 bases; junction bases not matched to a gene: 11. Germline values: CDR1 SGHRS, CDR2 YFSETQ. CDR3 in DNA: TGCGCCAGCAGAGTTTTCCCGGGACAGGGATATGAAAAACTGTTTTTT. Encoded protein: CASRVFPGQGYEKLFF.

The chain has TRBV6-4 and TRBJ1-6, with 9 nucleotides matching TRBD1. CDR1 MRHNA and CDR2 SNTAGT come from the germline V gene. J gave up 3 bases and V 7 bases, and 13 bases lay outside the gene matches. This CDR3 has 18 amino acids. CDR3 sequence (DNA): TGTGCCAGCACCGAGGGACAGGGACCTTTCCGCTATAATTCACCCCTCCACTTT. The encoded protein is CASTEGQGPFRYNSPLHF.

The chain links TRBV3-1 (or the pseudogene TRBV3-2) to TRBJ2-7, with D possibly TRBD1 on 6 matching bases. Trimming removed 0 bases at V and 0 bases at J, with 15 bases between. Germline CDR1 is LGHDT and CDR2 is YNNKEL (reference sequence). CDR3 size: 17 residues. Written as DNA, the CDR3 is TGTGCCAGCAGCCAAGAAGGGGGAAAGTTATCCTCCTACGAGCAGTACTTC. Protein: CASSQEGGKLSSYEQYF.

The V call is TRBV3-1 (or the pseudogene TRBV3-2), the J call TRBJ2-7; D call uncertain. V dropped 1 base and J dropped 2 bases, with 9 bases sitting between them. CDR1 is LGHDT and CDR2 is YNNKEL in the germline V gene (reference sequence). CDR3 length equals 14 residues. The CDR3: CASSQAVTTYEQYF. The DNA for the CDR3 is TGTGCCAGCAGCCAAGCGGTGACAACCTACGAGCAGTACTTC.

This chain connects TRBV28 to TRBJ2-3, with 10 bases aligning to TRBD2. This CDR3 spans 17 amino acids. Germline V lookup: CDR1 MDHEN, CDR2 SYDVKM. V was clipped by 1 base and J by 3 bases; unmatched bases: 7. CDR3: CASSLFGASGRTDTQYF. The CDR3 nucleotides are TGTGCCAGCAGTTTATTCGGTGCTAGCGGGAGAACAGATACGCAGTATTTT.